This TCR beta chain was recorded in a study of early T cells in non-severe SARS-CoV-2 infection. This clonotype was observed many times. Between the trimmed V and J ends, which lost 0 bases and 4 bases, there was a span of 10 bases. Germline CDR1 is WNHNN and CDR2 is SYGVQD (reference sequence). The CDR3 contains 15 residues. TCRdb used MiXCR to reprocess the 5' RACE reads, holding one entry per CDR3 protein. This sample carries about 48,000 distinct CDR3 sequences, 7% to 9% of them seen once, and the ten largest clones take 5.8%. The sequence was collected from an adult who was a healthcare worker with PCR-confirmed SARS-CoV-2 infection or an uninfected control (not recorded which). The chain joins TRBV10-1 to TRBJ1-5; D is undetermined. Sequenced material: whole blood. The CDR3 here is CASSESKPGNQPQHF. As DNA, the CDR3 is TGCGCCAGCAGTGAGTCAAAGCCGGGGAATCAGCCCCAGCATTTT.